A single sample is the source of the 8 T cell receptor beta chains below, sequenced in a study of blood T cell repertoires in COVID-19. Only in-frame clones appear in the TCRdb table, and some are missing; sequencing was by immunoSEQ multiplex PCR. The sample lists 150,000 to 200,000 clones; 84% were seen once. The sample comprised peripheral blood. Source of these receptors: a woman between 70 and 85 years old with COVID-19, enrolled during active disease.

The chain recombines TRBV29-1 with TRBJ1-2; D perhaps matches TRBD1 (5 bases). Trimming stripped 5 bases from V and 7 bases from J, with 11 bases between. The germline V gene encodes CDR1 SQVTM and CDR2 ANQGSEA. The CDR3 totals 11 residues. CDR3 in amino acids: CSVYQGGGYTF. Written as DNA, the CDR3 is TGCAGCGTTTATCAGGGCGGTGGCTACACCTTC.

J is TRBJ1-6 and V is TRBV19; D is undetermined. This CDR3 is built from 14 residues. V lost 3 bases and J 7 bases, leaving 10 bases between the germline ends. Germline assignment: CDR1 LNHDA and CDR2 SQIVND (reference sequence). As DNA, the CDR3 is TGTGCCAGTAGTATTTCAGGCGACAATTCACCCCTCCACTTT. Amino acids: CASSISGDNSPLHF.

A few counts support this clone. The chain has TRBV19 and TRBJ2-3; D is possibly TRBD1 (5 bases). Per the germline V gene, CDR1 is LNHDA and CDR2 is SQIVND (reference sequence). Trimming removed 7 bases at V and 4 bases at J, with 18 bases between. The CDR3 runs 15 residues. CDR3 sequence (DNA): TGTGCCAGTACCAGTAGTCTGGGGCTTCCAGATACGCAGTATTTT. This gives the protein CASTSSLGLPDTQYF.

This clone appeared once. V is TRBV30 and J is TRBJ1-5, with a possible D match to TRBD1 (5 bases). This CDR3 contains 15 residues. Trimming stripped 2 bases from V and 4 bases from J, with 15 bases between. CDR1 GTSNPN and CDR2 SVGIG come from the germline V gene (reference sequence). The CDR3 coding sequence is TGTGCCTGGAGTCGTGGGGACGGGGGAAATCAGCCCCAGCATTTT. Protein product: CAWSRGDGGNQPQHF.

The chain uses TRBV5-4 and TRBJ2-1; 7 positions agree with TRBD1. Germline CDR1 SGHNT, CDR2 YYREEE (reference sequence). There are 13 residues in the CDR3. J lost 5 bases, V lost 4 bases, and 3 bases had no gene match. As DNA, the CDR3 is TGTGCCAGCAGCATAGGACAGGACAATGAGCAGTTCTTC. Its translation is CASSIGQDNEQFF. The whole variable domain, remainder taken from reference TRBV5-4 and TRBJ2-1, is ETGVTQSPTHLIKTRGQQVTLRCSSQSGHNTVSWYQQALGQGPQFIFQYYREEENGRGNFPPRFSGLQFPNYSSELNVNALELDDSALYLCASSIGQDNEQFFGPGTRLTVL.

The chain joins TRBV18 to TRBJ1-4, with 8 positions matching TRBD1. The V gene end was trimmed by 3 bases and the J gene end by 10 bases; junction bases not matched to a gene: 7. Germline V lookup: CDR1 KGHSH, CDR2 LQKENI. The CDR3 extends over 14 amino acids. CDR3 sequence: CASSPQTGEGKLFF. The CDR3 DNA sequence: TGTGCCAGCTCACCCCAGACAGGGGAAGGAAAACTGTTTTTT.

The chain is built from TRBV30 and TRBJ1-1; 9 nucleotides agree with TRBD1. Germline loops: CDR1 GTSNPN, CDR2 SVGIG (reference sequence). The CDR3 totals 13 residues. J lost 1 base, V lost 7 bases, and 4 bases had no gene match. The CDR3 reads CAYRGLENTEAFF. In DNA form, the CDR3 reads TGTGCCTACAGGGGGCTGGAGAACACTGAAGCTTTCTTT.

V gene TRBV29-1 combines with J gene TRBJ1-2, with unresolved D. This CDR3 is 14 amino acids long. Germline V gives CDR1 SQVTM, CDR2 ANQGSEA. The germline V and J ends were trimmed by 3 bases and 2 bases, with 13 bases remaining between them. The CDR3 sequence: CSVEFRGGNYGYTF. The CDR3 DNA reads TGCAGCGTTGAGTTCCGCGGTGGAAACTATGGCTACACCTTC.